This record concerns one T cell receptor (beta chain) sequence. The data were produced by immunoSEQ multiplex PCR, yet TCRdb's version contains in-frame clones alone and is incomplete. The data contain approximately 68,000 clones, 65% to 90% of them singletons. The data stem from a study of blood T cell repertoires in COVID-19. Overall study: Italy, Spain and the United States were the sources of the convalescent and acute COVID-19 samples.

Per the germline V gene, CDR1 is SGHRS and CDR2 is YFSETQ. The CDR3 length is 16 residues. V trimming: 4 bases; J trimming: 1 base; junction bases outside the gene matches: 8. The chain couples TRBV5-1 to TRBJ2-3; 8 bases are shared with TRBD1. The origin of this receptor is a man of 80 years or more with active COVID-19. Sequenced input: peripheral blood. CDR3 in DNA: TGCGCCAGCAGCCTGGGACAGGTTGGGGGCACAGATACGCAGTATTTT. Its protein is CASSLGQVGGTDTQYF.